This is a list of T cell receptor beta chains from one sample in a study of blood T cell repertoires in COVID-19. Sequencing used immunoSEQ multiplex PCR; TCRdb keeps in-frame clones, though not all of them. The sample carries 300,000 or so clones, 89% recorded once. Input material: peripheral blood. All receptors come from a man aged 18 to 35 who had recovered from COVID-19. CDR3s include the opening cysteine and the closing phenylalanine or tryptophan. A D gene is named only where the DNA matches it firmly. Clone size is given for some rows only: seen once, a few or many times, or a class if the clone is expanded.

>TRBV7-2|NA|TRBJ1-1|NA
TGTGCCAGCAGCCAGGCCGCCTTTAACACTGAAGCTTTCTTT
CASSQAAFNTEAFF
>TRBV18|NA|TRBJ1-5|NA
TGTGCCAGCTCGGGGGGTGAGAGCAATCAGCCCCAGCATTTT
CASSGGESNQPQHF
>TRBV19|NA|TRBJ1-5|TRBD1
TGTGCCAGTAGGGACAGGGGGCTGAGCAATCAGCCCCAGCATTTT
CASRDRGLSNQPQHF
>TRBV10-3|NA|TRBJ1-4|TRBD1
TGTGCCATCAGTGAGTCAGGGGGCGACAATGAAAAACTGTTTTTT
CAISESGGDNEKLFF
>TRBV7-3|few|TRBJ1-1|NA
TGTGCCAGCAGCGCAGACGGAGGACTCAACACTGAAGCTTTCTTT
CASSADGGLNTEAFF
>TRBV7-2|NA|TRBJ2-5|NA
TGTGCCAGCAGCCGACTTGGAGAGACCCAGTACTTC
CASSRLGETQYF
>TRBV19|once|TRBJ2-2|TRBD2
TGTGCCAGTAGTTGGGGGGGTACCACCGGGGAGCTGTTTTTT
CASSWGGTTGELFF
>TRBV4-1|once|TRBJ2-3|TRBD2
TGCGCCAGCAGCCTGCGGGGGGGGACCACAGATACGCAGTATTTT
CASSLRGGTTDTQYF
>TRBV28|NA|TRBJ2-1|TRBD1
TGTGCCAGCAGGCCGACAGGGAAAGCGCCCAATGAGCAGTTCTTC
CASRPTGKAPNEQFF
>TRBV11-2|NA|TRBJ1-1|NA
TGTGCCAGCAGCTTGACGGGGGACACTGAAGCTTTCTTT
CASSLTGDTEAFF
>TRBV5-4|NA|TRBJ1-1|NA
TGTGCCAGCAGCTTATCGCGGGGTTCGGTTAAGACTGAAGCTTTCTTT
CASSLSRGSVKTEAFF
>TRBV5-1|once|TRBJ2-7|TRBD2
TGCGCCAGTAGAGGACTAGCGGACTCCTACGAGCAGTACTTC
CASRGLADSYEQYF
>TRBV20-1|NA|TRBJ2-5|TRBD1
TGCAGTGCTAGTCGGGACAGGGGGCGCCTGGGGGGCCAAGAGACCCAGTACTTC
CSASRDRGRLGGQETQYF
>TRBV7-6|NA|TRBJ2-2|TRBD1
TGTGCCAGCAGCTTAGGGGGACAGGGGACCGGGGAGCTGTTTTTT
CASSLGGQGTGELFF
>TRBV6-2/TRBV6-3|NA|TRBJ2-5|TRBD1
TGTGCCAGCAGTAGGGGGCAGGACAGGGAAGCTCTCCAAGAGACCCAGTACTTC
CASSRGQDREALQETQYF
>TRBV19|NA|TRBJ2-5|TRBD2
TGTGCCAGTAGCCCCCCAGCGGGGGACCAAGAGACCCAGTACTTC
CASSPPAGDQETQYF
>TRBV28|NA|TRBJ1-1|NA
TGTGCCAGCAGTTTATTGGACAGATACACTGAAGCTTTCTTT
CASSLLDRYTEAFF
>TRBV5-4|NA|TRBJ2-3|TRBD2
TGTGCCAGCAGGATGCGGGGGGCCCCCACAGATACGCAGTATTTT
CASRMRGAPTDTQYF
>TRBV20-1|NA|TRBJ2-3|NA
TGCAGTGTTTCCCCGGATACGCAGTATTTT
CSVSPDTQYF
>TRBV7-9|NA|TRBJ2-3|NA
TGTGCCAGCAGCCCCCCCAGCGGTAGCACAGATACGCAGTATTTT
CASSPPSGSTDTQYF
>TRBV2|NA|TRBJ1-4|TRBD1
TGTGCCAGCAGTGAACTAGTTGGGGACAGTGCAACTAATGAAAAACTGTTTTTT
CASSELVGDSATNEKLFF
>TRBV19|NA|TRBJ2-1|NA
TGTGCCAGTAGTATATTTCTAGAACGAGAGCAGTTCTTC
CASSIFLEREQFF
>TRBV2|once|TRBJ1-4|NA
TGTGCCAGCAGTTTACAGGTTCAGAATGAAAAACTGTTTTTT
CASSLQVQNEKLFF